The clone carrying this TCR beta chain has at least ten counts. The antigen is undetermined. These data are taken from a study of human T cells and chemical hapten exposure. Study information: Skin of the upper inner arm, 2 cm by 2 cm, received 2% DPC for sensitization. Regarding the study as a whole: Clustering by CDR3 similarity yielded significantly more large clusters from expanded TCRs than controls. DPC sensitization produced no change in TCRs with frequency above 1 in 1000.

MiXCR, run by TCRdb on the RACE reads, gives a single entry per CDR3 protein. This table has 75,000 to 95,000 distinct CDR3 sequences, about an eighth appearing once. The time point denotes: patch test 1, 2 weeks after DPC sensitization. Treatment reported: therapeutic diphenylcyclopropenone sensitization with weekly scalp DPC. Non-pregnant alopecia patients aged 18 to 70, suitable for DPC therapy. This CDR3 is 16 amino acids long. V trimming: 9 bases; J trimming: 6 bases; junction bases outside the gene matches: 16. The sample consisted of whole blood, taken in connection with sensitization to the hapten diphenylcyclopropenone (DPC). This clonotype was sampled from a woman in her sixties with alopecia areata. Some clones in this sample may be carry-over from other donors' samples. The rearrangement uses TRBV12-3 or TRBV12-4 and TRBJ2-2; TRBD1 matches 7 bases. DNA for the CDR3: TGTGCCAGTCACCAGAGGGGGCATAGTCTTGCCGGGGAGCTGTTTTTT. Its translation is CASHQRGHSLAGELFF.